The 32 T cell receptor beta chains listed next were all sequenced from one sample in a study of T cell repertoires and Cas9 in healthy adults. Assay used: immunoSEQ multiplex PCR; TCRdb lists only in-frame clones, some missing. The sample gives tens of thousands of clones, under 95% of which show up once; about 0.87% is in the top ten. Sequences were obtained from CD4+ effector T cells (CD127+, CD25-, CD137-, CD154-) from PBMCs; culture status not recorded. The receptors were gathered from a human donor in good health.

The V call is TRBV6-5, the J call TRBJ1-2, with TRBD1 matching over 9 bases. V lost 10 bases to trimming and J lost 7 bases; unmatched junction nucleotides: 10. Germline CDR1 is MNHEY and CDR2 is SVGAGI. This CDR3 spans 13 amino acids. As DNA, the CDR3 is TGTGCCACATATGGGGGGACAGGGTTTGGCTACACCTTC. Amino acid sequence: CATYGGTGFGYTF.

The chain carries TRBV4-3 and TRBJ2-6; maybe TRBD1 (5 bases). CDR3 length equals 16 residues. The V gene's germline CDR1 is LGHNA and CDR2 YSLEER. The ends were cut back, 2 bases at V and 0 bases at J, with 8 bases in the middle. The CDR3 DNA sequence: TGCGCCAGCAGCCAACCCAGGGCCTCTGGGGCCAACGTCCTGACTTTC. It is translated as CASSQPRASGANVLTF.

This chain connects TRBV4-1 to TRBJ1-6, with D possibly being TRBD1 (6 bases). Germline lookup yields CDR1 MGHRA and CDR2 YSYEKL. Trimming cost V 2 bases and J 0 bases, with 14 bases left between them. The length of the CDR3 is 18 residues. CDR3 DNA: TGCGCCAGCAGCCAAACAGGGCCGCCAAGCTCCTATAATTCACCCCTCCACTTT. It yields the protein CASSQTGPPSSYNSPLHF.

On this clone itself: A junction end diverges from the germline sequence, so it may reflect a read error. The CDR3 nucleotides read TGCGCCAGCAGATTGGGCCCGGGACAGGCCTCCTACGAGCAGTACTTC. Amino acids: CASRLGPGQASYEQYF. This chain connects TRBV5-1 to TRBJ2-5, with TRBD1 matching over 8 bases. Matching the DNA end better, TRBJ2-7 makes the J call doubtful. Per the germline V gene, CDR1 is SGHRS and CDR2 is YFSETQ. There are 16 residues in the CDR3.

The gene calls are TRBV28 and TRBJ2-4; D possibly corresponds to TRBD1 (6 bases). V was clipped by 5 bases and J by 1 base, with 15 bases between them. CDR3 length equals 16 residues. CDR1 and CDR2 from the germline V gene are MDHEN and SYDVKM. This CDR3 is CASSIPGDGAKNIQYF. In DNA form, the CDR3 reads TGTGCCAGCAGTATTCCAGGGGATGGGGCCAAAAACATTCAGTACTTC.

This sequence joins TRBV27 and TRBJ2-1; 15 nucleotides align to TRBD2. From germline, CDR1 is MNHEY and CDR2 SMNVEV (reference sequence). Trimming at V came to 9 bases and at J to 15 bases, leaving 15 bases not matched to a gene. The CDR3 has 15 amino acids. This CDR3 is CASSGSGLAGGGRFF. The CDR3 DNA sequence: TGTGCCAGTTCCGGGAGCGGACTAGCGGGAGGGGGGCGGTTCTTC.

The chain's CDR3 is CSVVSSAAEQFF. For the CDR3, the DNA is TGCAGCGTTGTCTCTAGCGCGGCTGAGCAGTTCTTC. The rearrangement links TRBV29-1 to TRBJ2-1, with D perhaps matching TRBD2 (6 bases). The V gene lost 4 bases and the J gene lost 9 bases, with 13 bases spanning the gap. This CDR3 is 12 amino acids long. Germline lookup yields CDR1 SQVTM and CDR2 ANQGSEA.

The rearrangement uses TRBV6-1 and TRBJ2-1, with a weak D call TRBD2 (5 bases). The CDR3 is 13 residues long. Germline-derived CDR1 and CDR2 are MNHNS and SASEGT. Trimming pared 2 bases from V and 4 bases from J, leaving 6 bases between. The CDR3, as DNA: TGTGCCAGCAGTGAACTAGCATACAATGAGCAGTTCTTC. This sequence encodes CASSELAYNEQFF.

The chain is built from TRBV5-4 and TRBJ1-4; no reliable D call. There are 15 residues in the CDR3. Germline CDR1 reads SGHNT; CDR2 reads YYREEE (reference sequence). V lost 2 bases and J lost 8, with 16 bases in between. The DNA of the CDR3 is TGTGCCAGCAGCTTCCGGGCGGGGATCGGCGAAAAACTGTTTTTT. Amino acids: CASSFRAGIGEKLFF.

This sequence joins TRBV29-1 and TRBJ1-1; D possibly corresponds to TRBD1 (5 bases). The CDR3 runs to 13 residues. V lost 3 bases to trimming and J lost 6 bases, with 14 bases between them. Germline V gene sequence: CDR1 SQVTM, CDR2 ANQGSEA. CDR3 DNA: TGCAGCGTTGATGAGGACAAGGAGGCTGAAGCTTTCTTT. The encoded protein is CSVDEDKEAEAFF.

In this sample, this clone turned up once. This chain joins TRBV19 and TRBJ2-1; TRBD2 agrees at 9 bases. After removal of 1 base from V and 15 bases from J, the junction contained 7 bases not matched to a gene. Per germline, CDR1 LNHDA and CDR2 SQIVND (reference sequence). This CDR3 region has 13 residues. CDR3 sequence (DNA): TGTGCCAGTAGTATAGGCCTAGCGGGGACTCTGTTCTTC. It is translated as CASSIGLAGTLFF.

The sample holds one count of this clone. V is TRBV6-5 and J is TRBJ2-3; perhaps TRBD2 as D (5 bases). CDR3 length equals 14 residues. The germline gives CDR1 MNHEY, CDR2 SVGAGI. V was cut by 7 bases and J by 2 bases, with 13 bases left in between. CDR3 in DNA: TGTGCCAGCAAATCGGAGGACTTCACAGATACGCAGTATTTT. This encodes CASKSEDFTDTQYF.

This clone is a singleton in its sample. The J gene is TRBJ1-3, the V gene TRBV6-5; D remains ambiguous. CDR3 size: 13 residues. Germline CDR1 is MNHEY and CDR2 is SVGAGI. Trimming pared 0 bases from V and 4 bases from J, leaving 4 bases between. In DNA, the CDR3 is TGTGCCAGCAGTTACTCTTCCGGAAACACCATATATTTT. Its translation is CASSYSSGNTIYF.

The CDR3: CSVELAGELFF. CDR3 DNA: TGCAGCGTTGAACTAGCCGGGGAGCTGTTTTTT. This chain connects TRBV29-1 to TRBJ2-2; D not resolved. This CDR3 is built from 11 residues. V was trimmed by 2 bases and J by 6 bases, leaving 4 bases between them. The germline V gene has CDR1 SQVTM and CDR2 ANQGSEA.

The chain has TRBV5-1 and TRBJ2-1; 10 positions agree with TRBD2. The CDR3 extends over 16 amino acids. The trim removed 4 bases at V and 10 bases at J, leaving 14 bases unmatched. Germline V CDR1 and CDR2: SGHRS, YFSETQ. Written as DNA, the CDR3 is TGCGCCAGCAGCCCGACGGACCTTAGCGGGAGGTACGAGCAGTTCTTC. Translation: CASSPTDLSGRYEQFF.

This clone was seen a single time. V is TRBV25-1 and J is TRBJ1-6, with TRBD1 identical over 8 bases. V was pared by 4 bases and J by 10 bases, with 12 bases of the junction left unmatched. Looked up from germline, CDR1 is MGHDK and CDR2 is SYGVNS. CDR3 length: 16 amino acids. CDR3 loop: CASSAPGGGFQSPLHF. CDR3 coding DNA: TGTGCCAGCAGTGCCCCAGGGGGCGGTTTCCAATCACCCCTCCACTTT. Supplemented by reference TRBV25-1 and TRBJ1-6, the full variable domain reads EADIYQTPRYLVIGTGKKITLECSQTMGHDKMYWYQQDPGMELHLIHYSYGVNSTEKGDLSSESTVSRIRTEHFPLTLESARPSHTSQYLCASSAPGGGFQSPLHFGNGTRLTVT.

The chain joins TRBV20-1 to TRBJ2-7; D is uncertain. Germline CDR1 is DFQATT and CDR2 is SNEGSKA (reference sequence). The CDR3 is made up of 11 amino acids. Deletions cut 3 bases from V and 2 bases from J, with 5 bases between. CDR3 amino acids: CSASAAYEQYF. CDR3 coding DNA: TGCAGTGCTAGCGCAGCCTACGAGCAGTACTTC.

The chain combines TRBV4-2 with TRBJ2-5; D unclear. Looked up from germline, CDR1 is LGHNA and CDR2 is YNFKEQ. The V end was cut by 1 base, the J end by 5 bases, with 11 bases between. The CDR3 has 14 amino acids. DNA for the CDR3: TGTGCCAGCAGCCAAGTCCCAGGTGGTGAGACCCAGTACTTC. Its protein is CASSQVPGGETQYF.

The genes are TRBV19 and TRBJ2-7; 8 bases fit TRBD2. The CDR3 is 15 residues long. Germline-derived CDR1 and CDR2 are LNHDA and SQIVND (reference sequence). V trimming: 5 bases; J trimming: 2 bases; junction bases outside the gene matches: 8. The CDR3 sequence: CASSLGAGATYEQYF. As DNA, the CDR3 is TGTGCCAGTAGTCTGGGAGCGGGGGCTACCTACGAGCAGTACTTC.

Regarding this clone: The junction and the germline gene differ at one end; a read error may be behind it. The CDR3 loop is CARRDGGGAGEKLFF. CDR3 bases: TGTGCCCGCAGGGACGGCGGGGGGGCGGGTGAAAAACTGTTTTTT. This sequence joins TRBV25-1 and TRBJ1-4; D is perhaps TRBD1 (6 bases). The germline V gene encodes CDR1 MGHDK and CDR2 SYGVNS. CDR3 length: 15 residues. Together with reference TRBV25-1 and TRBJ1-4, the CDR3 gives the full variable domain: EADIYQTPRYLVIGTGKKITLECSQTMGHDKMYWYQQDPGMELHLIHYSYGVNSTEKGDLSSESTVSRIRTEHFPLTLESARPSHTSQYLCARRDGGGAGEKLFFGSGTQLSVL.

A single count supports this clone. V usage is TRBV10-3 and J usage is TRBJ1-2; the D gene is possibly TRBD1 (5 bases). The CDR3 extends over 16 amino acids. Trimming removed 3 bases at V and 4 bases at J, with 18 bases between. Germline V lookup: CDR1 ENHRY, CDR2 SYGVKD. The CDR3 protein is CAISDSSGGKIYGYTF. The CDR3 nucleotides are TGTGCCATCAGTGACTCAAGCGGGGGGAAGATCTATGGCTACACCTTC.

Of note for this clone: The sample contains more than one DNA sequence encoding this CDR3. This chain joins TRBV5-5 and TRBJ2-2; 8 bases align to TRBD1. Looked up from germline, CDR1 is SGHKS and CDR2 is YYEKEE (reference sequence). CDR3 length: 15 residues. Trimming cost V 3 bases and J 4 bases; bases outside gene matches: 5. CDR3 region: CASSSGQGGTGELFF. CDR3 bases: TGTGCCAGCAGCTCAGGACAGGGTGGCACCGGGGAGCTGTTTTTT.

The chain is built from TRBV5-4 and TRBJ2-5; tentatively, D is TRBD2 (6 bases). The V end lost 0 bases, the J end lost 5 bases, and 14 bases lay between the germline ends. The V gene's germline CDR1 is SGHNT and CDR2 YYREEE (reference sequence). The CDR3 consists of 15 residues. The CDR3 region has the DNA TGTGCCAGCAGCTTGGTGGCGGCCGGAGGGGAGACCCAGTACTTC. This codes for CASSLVAAGGETQYF.

This clone was observed a single time. CDR3 DNA sequence: TGCGCCAGCAGTCAATCGAGCCCACAGGGGACGTATTACAATGAGCAGTTCTTC. As protein: CASSQSSPQGTYYNEQFF. The rearrangement links TRBV23-1 to TRBJ2-1; 7 nucleotides align to TRBD1. TRBV23-1 is sorted into the ORF group, with uncertain function. The length of the CDR3 is 18 residues. V was pared by 0 bases and J by 4 bases, with 12 bases of the junction left unmatched.

V usage is TRBV6-5 and J usage is TRBJ2-1, with a tentative D call TRBD2 (6 bases). V lost 6 bases to trimming and J lost 3 bases, with 12 bases between them. The CDR3 totals 14 residues. Germline V gene sequence: CDR1 MNHEY, CDR2 SVGAGI. CDR3 sequence: CASSLWTIYNEQFF. The DNA of the CDR3 is TGTGCCAGCAGCCTCTGGACTATCTACAATGAGCAGTTCTTC.

This clone came up once. This sequence joins TRBV7-3 and TRBJ1-5, with no clear D. Trimming took 3 bases from V and 2 from J, leaving 11 bases between them. The CDR3 totals 15 residues. Germline V gives CDR1 SGHTA, CDR2 FQGTGA. CDR3 sequence reads: CASSFPGWGNQPQHF. Here the CDR3 DNA reads TGTGCCAGCAGCTTTCCGGGTTGGGGCAATCAGCCCCAGCATTTT.

The rearrangement links TRBV28 to TRBJ2-7, with a possible D match to TRBD2 (5 bases). CDR1 and CDR2 from the germline V gene are MDHEN and SYDVKM. Trimming removed 5 bases from V and 4 bases from J, with 18 bases in between. The CDR3 covers 15 residues. This chain's CDR3 is CASSLSSLIPYEQYV. In DNA, the CDR3 is TGTGCCAGCAGTCTCTCTAGCCTTATTCCTTACGAGCAGTACGTC.

This rearrangement joins TRBV7-2 to TRBJ1-3; perhaps TRBD1 as D (6 bases). Trimming cost V 5 bases and J 3 bases, with 17 bases left between them. The CDR3 runs 16 residues. Germline CDR1 reads SGHTA; CDR2 reads FQGNSA. CDR3 coding DNA: TGTGCCAGCAGCCGCAATTCGGGGGGCATTGGAAACACCATATATTTT. It is translated as CASSRNSGGIGNTIYF.

The chain uses TRBV12-1 and TRBJ2-7; the table's D call, TRBD1, has no DNA check behind it. TRBV12-1 is an annotated pseudogene. CDR3 length equals 16 residues. The CDR3 DNA reads TGTGCCAGCAGCTTAGGTGGGCCCGCTATTCTCTACGAGCAGTACGTC. It is translated as CASSLGGPAILYEQYV.

CDR3 sequence reads: CASSPLRGTDTQYF. The CDR3 DNA follows: TGTGCCAGCTCACCACTGCGGGGCACAGATACGCAGTATTTT. The chain has TRBV18 and TRBJ2-3; tentative D call: TRBD2 (5 bases). The CDR3 runs to 14 residues. Germline V lookup: CDR1 KGHSH, CDR2 LQKENI. Trimming stripped 1 base from V and 1 base from J, with 6 bases between.

The V gene is TRBV18, the J gene TRBJ2-1; TRBD1 agrees at 8 bases. V gave up 3 bases and J gave up 1 base; unmatched junction bases: 5. This CDR3 spans 16 amino acids. Germline values: CDR1 KGHSH, CDR2 LQKENI. CDR3 bases: TGTGCCAGCTCACCGCCCAACAGGGGGTCCTACAATGAGCAGTTCTTC. Encoded protein: CASSPPNRGSYNEQFF.

This chain uses TRBV25-1 with TRBJ1-6; possible D gene TRBD1, 6 bases. V lost 4 bases, J lost 6 bases, and 13 bases lay in between. Germline-derived CDR1 and CDR2 are MGHDK and SYGVNS. This CDR3 is built from 15 residues. The CDR3 sequence: CASSGPGQSNSPLHF. The DNA for the CDR3 is TGTGCCAGCAGTGGACCGGGACAAAGTAATTCACCCCTCCACTTT.